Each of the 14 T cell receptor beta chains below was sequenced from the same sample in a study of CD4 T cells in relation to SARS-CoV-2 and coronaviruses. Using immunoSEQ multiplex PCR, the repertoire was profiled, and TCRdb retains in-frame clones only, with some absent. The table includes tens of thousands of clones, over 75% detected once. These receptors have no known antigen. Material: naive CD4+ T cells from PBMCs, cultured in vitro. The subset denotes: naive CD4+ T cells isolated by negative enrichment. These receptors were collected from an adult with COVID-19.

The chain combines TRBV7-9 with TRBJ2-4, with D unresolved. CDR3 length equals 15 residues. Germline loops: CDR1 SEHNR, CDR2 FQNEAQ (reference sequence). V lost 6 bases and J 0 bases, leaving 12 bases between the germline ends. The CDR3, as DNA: TGTGCCAGCAGAGATATAGCCACAGCCAAAAACATTCAGTACTTC. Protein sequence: CASRDIATAKNIQYF.

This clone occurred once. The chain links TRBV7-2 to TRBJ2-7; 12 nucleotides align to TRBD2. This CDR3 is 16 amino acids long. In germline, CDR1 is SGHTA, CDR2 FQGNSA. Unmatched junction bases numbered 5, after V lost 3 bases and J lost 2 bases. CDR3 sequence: CASSFRTSGVTYEQYF. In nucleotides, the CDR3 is TGTGCCAGCAGCTTCCGGACTAGCGGGGTTACCTACGAGCAGTACTTC. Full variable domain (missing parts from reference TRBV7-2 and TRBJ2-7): GAGVSQSPSNKVTEKGKDVELRCDPISGHTALYWYRQSLGQGLEFLIYFQGNSAPDKSGLPSDRFSAERTGGSVSTLTIQRTQQEDSAVYLCASSFRTSGVTYEQYFGPGTRLTVT.

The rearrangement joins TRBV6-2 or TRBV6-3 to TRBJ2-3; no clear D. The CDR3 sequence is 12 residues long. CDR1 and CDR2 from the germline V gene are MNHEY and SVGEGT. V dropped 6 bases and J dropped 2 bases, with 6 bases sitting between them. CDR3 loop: CASSLNTDTQYF. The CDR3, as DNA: TGTGCCAGCAGCCTCAACACAGATACGCAGTATTTT.

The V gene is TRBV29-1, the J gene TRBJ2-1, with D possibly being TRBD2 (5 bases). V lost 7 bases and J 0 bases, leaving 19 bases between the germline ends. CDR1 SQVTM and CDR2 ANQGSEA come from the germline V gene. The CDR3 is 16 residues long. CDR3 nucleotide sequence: TGCAGCGCCGCCGGGATCCGGCATAGCTCCTACAATGAGCAGTTCTTC. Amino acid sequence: CSAAGIRHSSYNEQFF.

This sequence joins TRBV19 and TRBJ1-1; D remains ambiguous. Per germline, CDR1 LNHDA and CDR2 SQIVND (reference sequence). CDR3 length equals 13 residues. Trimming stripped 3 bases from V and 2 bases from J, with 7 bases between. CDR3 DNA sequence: TGTGCCAGTAGTATTCGTCGAAACACTGAAGCTTTCTTT. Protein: CASSIRRNTEAFF.

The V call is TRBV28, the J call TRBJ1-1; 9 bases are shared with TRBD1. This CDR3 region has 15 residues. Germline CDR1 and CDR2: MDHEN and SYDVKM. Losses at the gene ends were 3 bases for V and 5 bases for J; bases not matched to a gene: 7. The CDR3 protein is CASSLWTGASTEAFF. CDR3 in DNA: TGTGCCAGCAGTTTGTGGACAGGGGCCTCTACTGAAGCTTTCTTT.

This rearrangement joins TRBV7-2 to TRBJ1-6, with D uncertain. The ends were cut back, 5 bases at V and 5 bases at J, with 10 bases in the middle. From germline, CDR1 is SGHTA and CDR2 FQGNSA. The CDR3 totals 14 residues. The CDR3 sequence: CASSPSQNNSPLHF. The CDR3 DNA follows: TGTGCCAGCAGCCCAAGTCAGAATAATTCACCCCTCCACTTT.

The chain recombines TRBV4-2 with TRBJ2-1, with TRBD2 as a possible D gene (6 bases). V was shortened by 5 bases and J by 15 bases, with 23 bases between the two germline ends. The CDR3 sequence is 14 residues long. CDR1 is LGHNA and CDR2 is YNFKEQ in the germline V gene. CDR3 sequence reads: CASSSHRLAGSRFF. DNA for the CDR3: TGTGCCAGCAGCTCCCACCGGTTGGCGGGGAGTCGGTTCTTC.

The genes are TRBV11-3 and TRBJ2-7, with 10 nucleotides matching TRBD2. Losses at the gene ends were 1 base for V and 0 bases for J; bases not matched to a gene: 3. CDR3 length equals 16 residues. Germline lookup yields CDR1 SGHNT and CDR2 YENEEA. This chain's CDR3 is CASSLGTSGSSYEQYF. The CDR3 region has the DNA TGTGCCAGCAGCTTAGGGACTAGCGGCTCCTCCTACGAGCAGTACTTC.

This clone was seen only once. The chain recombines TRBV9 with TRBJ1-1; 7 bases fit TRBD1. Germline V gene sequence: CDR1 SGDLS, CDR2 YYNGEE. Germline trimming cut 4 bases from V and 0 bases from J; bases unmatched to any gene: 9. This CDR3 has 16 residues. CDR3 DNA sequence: TGTGCCAGCAGCCCAGGGACAGTACACATGAACACTGAAGCTTTCTTT. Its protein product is CASSPGTVHMNTEAFF. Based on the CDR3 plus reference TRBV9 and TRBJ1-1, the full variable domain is DSGVTQTPKHLITATGQRVTLRCSPRSGDLSVYWYQQSLDQGLQFLIQYYNGEERAKGNILERFSAQQFPDLHSELNLSSLELGDSALYFCASSPGTVHMNTEAFFGQGTRLTVV.

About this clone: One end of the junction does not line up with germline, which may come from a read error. CDR3 amino acids: CASSDAPGTGRQF. The CDR3, as DNA: TGTGCCAGCAGCGACGCCCCCGGGACAGGGCGGCAGTTT. The chain uses TRBV5-5 and TRBJ1-4; TRBD1 matches at 9 bases. The CDR3 has 13 residues. Germline values: CDR1 SGHKS, CDR2 YYEKEE (reference sequence).

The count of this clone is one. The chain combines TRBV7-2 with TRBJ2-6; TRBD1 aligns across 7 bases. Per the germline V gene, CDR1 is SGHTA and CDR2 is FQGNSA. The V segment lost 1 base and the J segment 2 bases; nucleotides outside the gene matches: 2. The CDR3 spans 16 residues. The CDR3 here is CASSLVGGAGANVLTF. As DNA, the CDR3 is TGTGCCAGCAGCTTAGTAGGGGGCGCTGGGGCCAACGTCCTGACTTTC.

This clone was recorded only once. CDR3 nucleotide sequence: TGTGCCAGCAGCCCTTCGACAGGGTCCCATTACAATGAGCAGTTCTTC. As protein: CASSPSTGSHYNEQFF. The chain carries TRBV9 and TRBJ2-1; TRBD1 aligns across 7 bases. The CDR3 is 16 residues long. Per the germline V gene, CDR1 is SGDLS and CDR2 is YYNGEE. J gave up 4 bases and V 4 bases, and 11 bases lay outside the gene matches.

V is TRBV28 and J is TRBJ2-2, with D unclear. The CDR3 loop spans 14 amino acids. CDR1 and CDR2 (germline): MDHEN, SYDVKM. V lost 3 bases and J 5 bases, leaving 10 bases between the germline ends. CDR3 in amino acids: CASSFKGVTGELFF. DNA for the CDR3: TGTGCCAGCAGTTTTAAGGGCGTGACCGGGGAGCTGTTTTTT.